These T cell receptor beta chains were read from a single sample in a study of T-cell memory formation after mild COVID-19. TCRdb called the 5' RACE reads again in MiXCR, with one record for every CDR3 protein. The sample includes approximately 100,000 distinct CDR3 sequences, around a quarter seen only once; the top ten take around 40%. Input material: PBMCs or a T cell subset sorted from them (not recorded which). The receptor set was obtained from a man aged 18 to 29 who had mild COVID-19 (a few samples of this study predate the infection). Cell type and time point are not known. Both conserved end residues are part of each CDR3. A D gene is named only where the DNA matches it firmly. Not every row has a clone size; where given, it reads once, few, many or a size class.

J gene | D gene | V gene | clone size | CDR3 DNA | CDR3 protein
TRBJ2-3 | . | TRBV15 | few | TGTGCCACCAGCAGAGAGGCTAGAAGCACAGATACGCAGTATTTT | CATSREARSTDTQYF
TRBJ2-3 | . | TRBV5-1 | . | TGCGCCAGCAGCCCGCTGCTGGAGGCAGATACGCAGTATTTT | CASSPLLEADTQYF
TRBJ2-1 | TRBD2 | TRBV4-1 | few | TGCGCCAGCAGCCAAGAGGGGGGGTTGCTGTCCTACAATGAGCAGTTCTTC | CASSQEGGLLSYNEQFF
TRBJ2-3 | TRBD2 | TRBV12-3/TRBV12-4 | . | TGTGCCAGCAGTTCGGGGGGGCCCACAGATACGCAGTATTTT | CASSSGGPTDTQYF
TRBJ1-1 | TRBD1 | TRBV7-6 | many | TGTGCCAGCAGCTTAGGGTCCGGGACAGGGGGAACTGAAGCTTTCTTT | CASSLGSGTGGTEAFF
TRBJ2-1 | TRBD1 | TRBV20-1 | few | TGCAGTGCTAGAGTCGTGACAGGGGTGTTCTATGAGCAGTTCTTC | CSARVVTGVFYEQFF
TRBJ1-6 | . | TRBV7-3 | . | TGTGACAAGATGGCGGGGGTTTCACCCCTCCACTTT | CDKMAGVSPLHF
TRBJ2-2 | . | TRBV15 | many | TGTGCCACCAGCAGAGATTTGGGGGGCGGGGAGCTGTTTTTT | CATSRDLGGGELFF
TRBJ1-1 | . | TRBV5-5 | . | TGTGCCAGCAGCTTCGGGCGGGAAGCTTTCTTT | CASSFGREAFF
TRBJ1-2 | . | TRBV24-1 | . | TGTGCCACCAGTGCAGACTATGGCTACACCTTC | CATSADYGYTF
TRBJ1-1 | . | TRBV7-8 | few | TGTGCCAGCAGCTCCCGGGCCCTTGGAGACGGGAACACTGAAGCTTTCTTT | CASSSRALGDGNTEAFF
TRBJ2-3 | TRBD2 | TRBV27 | . | TGTGCCAGCAGTTTATCGAGACTAGCGGGGGGCAGGGATACGCAGTATTTT | CASSLSRLAGGRDTQYF
TRBJ1-5 | . | TRBV7-9 | . | TGTGCCAGCAGCCCCGGGGAGACCATGTTGCAGCCCCAGCATTTT | CASSPGETMLQPQHF
TRBJ2-7 | . | TRBV15 | . | TGTGCCACCAGCAGAGATCCGGGCTACGAGCAGTACTTC | CATSRDPGYEQYF
TRBJ2-7 | . | TRBV9 | . | TGTGCCAGCAGCTATACAGGTAACGAGCAGTACTTC | CASSYTGNEQYF
TRBJ2-2 | . | TRBV11-2 | few | TGTGCCAGCAGCTTAGATGGGCGAGGGCGGAGAGCCGGGGAGCTGTTTTTT | CASSLDGRGRRAGELFF
TRBJ1-1 | . | TRBV7-3 | few | TGTGCCAGCAGCGACAACCCCGGGACGGAAGCTTTCTTT | CASSDNPGTEAFF
TRBJ1-1 | . | TRBV6-5 | few | TGTGCCAGCAGTTACCTACTTTCCCGGGACACTGAAGCTTTCTTT | CASSYLLSRDTEAFF
TRBJ2-7 | . | TRBV29-1 | many | TGCAGCGTTGTGGGGGGGCATACCTACGAGCAGTACTTC | CSVVGGHTYEQYF
TRBJ2-2 | TRBD2 | TRBV27 | . | TGTGCCAGCGGGGTAGCGGGAACCGGGGAGCTGTTTTTT | CASGVAGTGELFF
TRBJ1-2 | TRBD1 | TRBV28 | few | TGTGCCAGCAGTTCCCAGAGGGGGCCGGATGGCTACACCTTC | CASSSQRGPDGYTF
TRBJ2-1 | TRBD2 | TRBV12-3/TRBV12-4 | . | TGTGCCACTAGCGGGGGGCCGGGTGAGCAGTTCTTC | CATSGGPGEQFF
TRBJ2-1 | . | TRBV9 | few | TGTGCCAGCAGCGTAGTTTTAGCGGCCTACAATGAGCAGTTCTTC | CASSVVLAAYNEQFF
TRBJ2-3 | TRBD2 | TRBV12-3/TRBV12-4 | few | TGTGCCAGCAGTTACTGGACTAGCGGGAGGAGCACAGATACGCAGTATTTT | CASSYWTSGRSTDTQYF
TRBJ2-1 | . | TRBV11-1 | few | TGTGCCAGCAGCTTATCTTCAGTTGAGCAGTTCTTC | CASSLSSVEQFF
TRBJ2-3 | . | TRBV7-9 | few | TGTGCCAGCAGCCGACTAGGATCAGGGATTGCAGATACGCAGTATTTT | CASSRLGSGIADTQYF
TRBJ2-1 | . | TRBV20-1 | . | TGCAGTGCTAGTAAGCCGGGATCTTACAATGAGCAGTTCTTC | CSASKPGSYNEQFF
TRBJ2-7 | . | TRBV2 | . | TGTGCCAGCAGTCCCGGCCCTACCGAGCAGTACTTC | CASSPGPTEQYF
TRBJ2-2 | . | TRBV6-5 | few | TGTGCCAGCAGTTACTCTACAGGGAACACCGGGGAGCTGTTTTTT | CASSYSTGNTGELFF
TRBJ2-1 | . | TRBV7-9 | . | TGTGCCACCGGCCCGGGTGAGCAGTTCTTC | CATGPGEQFF
TRBJ1-1 | . | TRBV4-3 | . | TGCGCCAGCAGCCAAGATCTGTTAGGGTCGGGTGAAGCTTTCTTT | CASSQDLLGSGEAFF
TRBJ2-2 | . | TRBV4-1 | few | TGCGCCAGCAGCGCCCCAGGGGGGGACACCGGGGAGCTGTTTTTT | CASSAPGGDTGELFF
TRBJ2-1 | TRBD2 | TRBV11-3 | . | TGTGCCAGCAGCTTAGGGACTAGCGGGGGGGCCAATGAGCAGTTCTTC | CASSLGTSGGANEQFF
TRBJ2-1 | TRBD2 | TRBV7-9 | few | TGTGCCTACCAGGCGGGGGTTGAGCAGTTCTTC | CAYQAGVEQFF
TRBJ2-2 | . | TRBV6-5 | few | TGTGCCAGCAGCCCAGGGTTTCCCACCGGGGAGCTGTTTTTT | CASSPGFPTGELFF
TRBJ2-7 | . | TRBV11-2 | few | TGTGCCAGCAGCTCGCTCGGCGGGTTAGGTGGCGAGCAGTACTTC | CASSSLGGLGGEQYF
TRBJ2-2 | TRBD2 | TRBV9 | . | TGTGCCAGCAGCGCTCGGGAGGGAACCGGGGAGCTGTTTTTT | CASSAREGTGELFF
TRBJ1-1 | TRBD1 | TRBV29-1 | many | TGCAGCGTTGATACAGGGGAGGACACTGAAGCTTTCTTT | CSVDTGEDTEAFF
TRBJ2-2 | TRBD2 | TRBV9 | . | TGTGCCAGCAGCGCACCCAGCGGGGTGAACACCGGGGAGCTGTTTTTT | CASSAPSGVNTGELFF
TRBJ2-3 | TRBD1 | TRBV9 | . | TGTGCCAGCAGCCCCCGGCTAGGACAGGGCGCAGATACGCAGTATTTT | CASSPRLGQGADTQYF
TRBJ2-7 | . | TRBV5-4 | . | TGTGCCAGCAGCAAATCCTACGAGCAGTACTTC | CASSKSYEQYF
TRBJ2-2 | . | TRBV27 | . | TGTGCCAGCAGTTTTAGGAGGGAGGACACCGGGGAGCTGTTTTTT | CASSFRREDTGELFF
TRBJ2-3 | TRBD2 | TRBV7-8 | . | TGTGCCAGCAGCTTAACAGCGGGGTTCACAGATACGCAGTATTTT | CASSLTAGFTDTQYF
TRBJ2-1 | . | TRBV7-9 | few | TGTGCCAGCAGCTCGGGGTGGCTAGTGGGGTCCTACAATGAGCAGTTCTTC | CASSSGWLVGSYNEQFF
TRBJ2-1 | TRBD2 | TRBV7-2 | many | TGTGCCAGCAGCCGCTCTAGCGGGAAAATGAGCTCCTACAATGAGCAGTTCTTC | CASSRSSGKMSSYNEQFF
TRBJ2-1 | . | TRBV6-4 | . | TGTGCCAGCAGTGACGGCGGCAACAATGAGCAGTTCTTC | CASSDGGNNEQFF
TRBJ2-5 | . | TRBV12-3/TRBV12-4 | . | TGTGCCAGCACCCGACAGATGATCAGGGAGACCCAGTACTTC | CASTRQMIRETQYF
TRBJ2-3 | . | TRBV7-3 | . | TGTGCCAGCAGCTTAGGGACTGTACCAGATACGCAGTATTTT | CASSLGTVPDTQYF
TRBJ1-1 | . | TRBV24-1 | . | TGTGCCACCAGTGATTTATTCCCAAGCGGTGAAGCTTTCTTT | CATSDLFPSGEAFF
TRBJ1-6 | . | TRBV11-2 | . | TGTGCCAGCAGCTTAGTAGATAATTCACCCCTCCACTTT | CASSLVDNSPLHF
TRBJ2-5 | . | TRBV7-8 | once | TGTGCCAGCAGCTTCATCCCGGGACTGCCCAAGACCCAGTACTTC | CASSFIPGLPKTQYF
TRBJ2-1 | . | TRBV6-1 | . | TGTGCCAGCAGTGAAAATCGGGTAGGCAATGAGCAGTTCTTC | CASSENRVGNEQFF
TRBJ2-3 | TRBD1 | TRBV7-8 | . | TGTGCCAGCAGCTTACCGGGACAGAGCACAGATACGCAGTATTTT | CASSLPGQSTDTQYF